This T cell receptor beta chain comes out of a study of cytomegalovirus exposure and HLA in healthy donors. Broader study findings: Compared with the approximately 680-donor mean, an Asian-associated ancestry cluster reportedly had fewer N-insertions, according to a later analysis.

In the case of this clone: What it recognizes is unknown.

PCR used 60 Vbeta primers and 13 Jbeta primers. Clones were sequenced by immunoSEQ multiplex PCR, and TCRdb holds only the in-frame ones, with some missing. The data contain about 130,000 clones, around 71% of them singletons. The V gene lost 1 base and the J gene lost 1 base, with 11 bases spanning the gap. The CDR3 extends over 15 amino acids. Germline V gene data show CDR1 as SGHRS and CDR2 as YFSETQ. This chain links TRBV5-1 with TRBJ2-5; perhaps TRBD1 as D (6 bases). The origin of this receptor is a woman aged 60-75 years in good health and CMV-seropositive. The sample comprised PBMCs. CDR3 loop: CASSLSGTLQETQYF. The CDR3, as DNA: TGCGCCAGCAGCTTGTCCGGGACACTCCAAGAGACCCAGTACTTC. The full variable domain, its missing parts supplied by reference TRBV5-1 and TRBJ2-5, is KAGVTQTPRYLIKTRGQQVTLSCSPISGHRSVSWYQQTPGQGLQFLFEYFSETQRNKGNFPGRFSGRQFSNSRSEMNVSTLELGDSALYLCASSLSGTLQETQYFGPGTRLLVL.